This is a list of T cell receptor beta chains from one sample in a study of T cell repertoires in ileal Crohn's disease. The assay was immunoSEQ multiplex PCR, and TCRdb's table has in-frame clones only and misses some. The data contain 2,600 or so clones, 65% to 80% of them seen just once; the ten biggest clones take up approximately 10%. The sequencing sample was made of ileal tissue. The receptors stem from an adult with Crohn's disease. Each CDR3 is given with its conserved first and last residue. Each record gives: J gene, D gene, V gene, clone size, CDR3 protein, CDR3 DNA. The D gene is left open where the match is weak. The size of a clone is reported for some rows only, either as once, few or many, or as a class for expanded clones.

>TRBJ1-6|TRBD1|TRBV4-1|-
CASRQGSSGTENSPLHF
TGCGCCAGCAGACAGGGGTCTTCGGGGACAGAGAATTCACCCCTCCACTTT
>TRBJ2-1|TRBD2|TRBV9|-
CASSNQIGETSTHEQFF
TGTGCCAGCAGCAACCAAATTGGTGAGACTAGCACTCATGAGCAGTTCTTC
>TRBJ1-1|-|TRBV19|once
CASSINRVGEAFF
TGTGCCAGTAGTATTAACAGGGTGGGTGAAGCTTTCTTT
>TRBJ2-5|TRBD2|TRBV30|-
CAWSILGLAGETQYF
TGTGCCTGGAGTATACTCGGGCTAGCGGGAGAGACCCAGTACTTC
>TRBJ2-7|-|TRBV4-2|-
CASSQDLVSYEQYF
TGTGCCAGCAGCCAAGATCTGGTGAGCTACGAGCAGTACTTC
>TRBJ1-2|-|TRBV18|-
CASSPTGLNGYTF
TGTGCCAGCTCACCAACAGGGTTGAATGGCTACACCTTC
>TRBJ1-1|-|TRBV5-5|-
CASSLGGVTEAFF
TGTGCCAGCAGCTTGGGCGGGGTCACTGAAGCTTTCTTT
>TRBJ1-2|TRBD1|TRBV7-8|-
CASSLWTGERGYTF
TGTGCCAGCAGCCTCTGGACAGGGGAGCGCGGCTACACCTTC
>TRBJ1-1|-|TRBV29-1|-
CSAQNTEAFF
TGCAGCGCCCAGAACACTGAAGCTTTCTTT
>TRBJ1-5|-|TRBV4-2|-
CASSQVGGQPQHF
TGTGCCAGCAGCCAAGTTGGAGGCCAGCCCCAGCATTTT
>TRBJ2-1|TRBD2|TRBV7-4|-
CASSPHPPSGRAGEQFF
TGTGCCAGCAGCCCACACCCTCCTAGCGGGAGAGCAGGAGAGCAGTTCTTC
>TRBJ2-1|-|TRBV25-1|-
CASSEYGGSRYNEQFF
TGTGCCAGCAGTGAATATGGAGGCAGCCGATACAATGAGCAGTTCTTC
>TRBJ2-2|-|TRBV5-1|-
CASSPMTSPGELFF
TGCGCCAGCAGCCCAATGACAAGCCCCGGGGAGCTGTTTTTT
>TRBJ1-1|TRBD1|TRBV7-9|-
CASSLDRTGMNTEAFF
TGTGCCAGCAGCTTAGATAGGACAGGGATGAACACTGAAGCTTTCTTT
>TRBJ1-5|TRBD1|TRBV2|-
CASSAAGGGQPQHF
TGTGCCAGCAGTGCCGCAGGGGGCGGTCAGCCCCAGCATTTT
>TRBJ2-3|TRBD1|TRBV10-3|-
CAIKGAPDTQYF
TGTGCCATCAAGGGGGCCCCAGATACGCAGTATTTT
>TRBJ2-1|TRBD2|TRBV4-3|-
CASSQDGTSGSRRYNEQFF
TGCGCCAGCAGCCAAGACGGGACTAGCGGGAGTAGACGCTACAATGAGCAGTTCTTC
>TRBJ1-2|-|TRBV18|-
CASSVATDYGYTF
TGTGCCAGCTCGGTGGCGACAGACTATGGCTACACCTTC
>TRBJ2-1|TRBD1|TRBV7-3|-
CASSRQGANEQFF
TGTGCCAGCAGCCGACAGGGGGCGAATGAGCAGTTCTTC
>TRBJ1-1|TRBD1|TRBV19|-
CASTGTASLEAFF
TGTGCCAGTACCGGGACAGCTTCCCTTGAAGCTTTCTTT
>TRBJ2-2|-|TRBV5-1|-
CASSQGQSPTGELFF
TGCGCCAGCAGCCAAGGACAGTCCCCCACCGGGGAGCTGTTTTTT
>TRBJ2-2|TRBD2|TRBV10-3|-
CAIRMGGAPLFF
TGTGCCATCCGCATGGGAGGGGCCCCACTGTTTTTT
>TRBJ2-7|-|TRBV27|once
CASGPIGFSSYEQYF
TGTGCCAGCGGGCCTATTGGCTTCAGCTCCTACGAGCAGTACTTC
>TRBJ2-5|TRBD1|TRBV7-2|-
CASSFNRGRETQYF
TGTGCCAGCAGCTTTAACAGGGGGCGGGAGACCCAGTACTTC
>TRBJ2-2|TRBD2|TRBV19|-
CASSMVLAGFTGELFF
TGTGCCAGTAGTATGGTTCTAGCGGGGTTCACCGGGGAGCTGTTTTTT
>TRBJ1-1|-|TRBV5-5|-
CASSARWGDSTEAFF
TGTGCCAGCAGCGCCAGATGGGGCGATAGCACTGAAGCTTTCTTT
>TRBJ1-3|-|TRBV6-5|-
CASRRTGTGNTIYF
TGTGCCAGCCGCAGAACAGGGACTGGAAACACCATATATTTT